This T cell receptor beta chain was sequenced for a study of cytomegalovirus exposure and HLA in healthy donors. The V end lost 2 bases, the J end lost 2 bases, and 11 bases lay between the germline ends. The CDR3 extends over 15 amino acids. Germline V gene sequence: CDR1 SGHRS, CDR2 YFSETQ. Primers: 60 Vbeta forward and 13 Jbeta reverse. Profiling relied on immunoSEQ multiplex PCR, and the TCRdb table lists in-frame clones only, not all of them. The sample contains approximately 160,000 clones, roughly 87% of which appear only once. The sequence was collected from a girl aged 5 to 17 in good health and CMV-seropositive. J is TRBJ1-3 and V is TRBV5-1; no reliable D call. What was sequenced was PBMCs. The CDR3 region is CASSLLGGPGNTIYF. CDR3 coding DNA: TGCGCCAGCAGCTTATTAGGAGGGCCTGGAAACACCATATATTTT.